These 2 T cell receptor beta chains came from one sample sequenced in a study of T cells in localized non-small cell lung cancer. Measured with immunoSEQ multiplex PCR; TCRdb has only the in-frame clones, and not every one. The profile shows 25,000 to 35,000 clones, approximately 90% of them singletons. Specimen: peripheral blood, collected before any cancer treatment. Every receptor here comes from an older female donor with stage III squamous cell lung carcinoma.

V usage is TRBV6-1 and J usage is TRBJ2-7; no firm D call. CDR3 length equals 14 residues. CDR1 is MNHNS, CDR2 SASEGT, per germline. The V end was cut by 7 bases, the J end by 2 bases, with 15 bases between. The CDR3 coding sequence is TGTGCCAGCACTCTCGAGCCCACCCCCTACGAGCAGTACTTC. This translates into CASTLEPTPYEQYF.

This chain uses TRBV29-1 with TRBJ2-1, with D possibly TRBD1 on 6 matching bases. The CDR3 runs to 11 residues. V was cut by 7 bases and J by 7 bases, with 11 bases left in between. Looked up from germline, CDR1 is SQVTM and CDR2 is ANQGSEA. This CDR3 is CSAGQWNEQFF. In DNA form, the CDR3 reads TGCAGCGCCGGACAGTGGAATGAGCAGTTCTTC.